This record covers a single T cell receptor beta chain. Its target antigen remains unknown. No quality values exist for individual bases; no much larger clone is one base distant. The time point label of this sample denotes: baseline before first vaccination. Vaccinee samples were obtained from the UK trials COV001 and COV002, which included a single-blind randomized controlled phase 2/3 trial of AZD1222 (ChAdOx1 nCoV-19) in healthy adults. Trial participant PBMC samples were collected at day 0 and day 28 after the second dose for TCRbeta chain sequencing. This sample is drawn from a study of T cell responses to AZD1222 COVID-19 vaccine (dated by TCRdb to the early 2020s). Study-level background: AZD1222 recipients with second doses at about 4 weeks or about 12 weeks were pooled, because spike-specific TCR depth and breadth did not differ between schedules. TCR sequencing covered over 230 trial participants: 200 to 210 given two doses of AZD1222 and 26 given two doses of MenACWY control vaccine. Trial participants were enrolled by age into subgroups of 18-55, 56-69 and 70-plus years, and around 150, 28 and 57 TCR-sequenced participants, respectively, were included in these subgroups. General conclusions and limits of the study: A significant rise in spike-specific TCR breadth and depth was observed after two AZD1222 doses relative to day 0 and relative to MenACWY recipients. Conclusions about previously exposed vaccinees are limited, since just 6 or 7 AZD1222 recipients were seropositive for SARS-CoV-2 at baseline. Because no day 14 peak-response samples were available, repertoires were characterized only after the peak T cell response. In the small 56-69-year group, the increase in depth fell short of significance, most likely because of low power. Nearly half of unique spike-specific TCRs reportedly recognized epitopes outside regions mutated in the B.1.351 and B.1.1.7 variants. Participants were mostly white British, with more females than males. The authors suggested clonal diversity may have been underestimated. CD4 TCRs associated with the vaccine covered the entire spike protein, and the dominant responses were in regions 160-218 and 743-854.

The CDR3 regions of human TCRbeta chains were subjected to immunosequencing. In the original analysis: Repertoire TCRs were matched against a reference library of SARS-CoV-2-specific TCRs generated with the MIRA antigen-specificity platform. Breadth was defined as the fraction of unique TCRs that were SARS-CoV-2-associated, and depth was defined as the fraction of total T cells that were SARS-CoV-2-associated. Using the MIRA data, every spike-specific TCR was mapped to the spike region that the TCR reacted to and assigned to either a CD4 or a CD8 class. Log10-transformed breadth and depth values were compared by one-way ANOVA with Sidak's multiple comparisons tests. Not all clones reach the TCRdb copy of this immuneACCESS table, which keeps in-frame sequences only. Checked studies attribute under half of the gap to unresolved V genes and leave the rest unexplained. V and J calls and clone size follow that table, whereas D and trimming were derived from the DNA. Within this sample are over 130,000 clones, with 85% to 95% of them counted one time only. The ten most abundant clones make up approximately 5% of the sample.

From the cysteine up to the phenylalanine, the CDR3 has a length of 17 residues. The kept DNA is CDR3 alone, 51 bases in frame from the first base. V is clipped by 4 bases and J by 1 base, and the sequence between their germline boundaries is 17 bases long. CDR1 is given as LGHNA and CDR2 as YSLEER, both from the germline V gene. The sequence was obtained from an adult in good health. This specimen consisted of peripheral blood, obtained on day 0 of AZD1222 vaccination. The chain employs TRBV4-3 and TRBJ2-1, with the D gene call left open. The nucleotide sequence reads TGCGCCAGCAGCCGAGGAAGTCTCTTTGAGTCCTACAATGAGCAGTTCTTC. This sequence encodes CASSRGSLFESYNEQFF.